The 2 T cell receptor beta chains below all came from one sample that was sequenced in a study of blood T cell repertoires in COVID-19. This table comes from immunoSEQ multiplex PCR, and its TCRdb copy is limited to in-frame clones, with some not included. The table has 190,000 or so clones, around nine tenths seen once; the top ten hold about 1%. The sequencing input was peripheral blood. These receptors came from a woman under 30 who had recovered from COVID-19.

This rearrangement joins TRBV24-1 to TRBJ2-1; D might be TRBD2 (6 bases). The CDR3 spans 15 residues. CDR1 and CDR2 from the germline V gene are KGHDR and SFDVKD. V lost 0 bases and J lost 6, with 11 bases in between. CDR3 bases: TGTGCCACCAGTGATTTGACCGGGACTCGCAATGAGCAGTTCTTC. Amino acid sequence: CATSDLTGTRNEQFF.

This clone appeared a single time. As DNA, the CDR3 is TGTGCCTGGAGTGTACAGGAGTATGGCTACACCTTC. This gives the protein CAWSVQEYGYTF. The V call is TRBV30, the J call TRBJ1-2, with a weak D call TRBD1 (5 bases). The CDR3 loop spans 12 amino acids. Trimming took off 0 bases at V and 5 bases at J, with 7 bases between the two ends. From germline, CDR1 is GTSNPN and CDR2 SVGIG (reference sequence).